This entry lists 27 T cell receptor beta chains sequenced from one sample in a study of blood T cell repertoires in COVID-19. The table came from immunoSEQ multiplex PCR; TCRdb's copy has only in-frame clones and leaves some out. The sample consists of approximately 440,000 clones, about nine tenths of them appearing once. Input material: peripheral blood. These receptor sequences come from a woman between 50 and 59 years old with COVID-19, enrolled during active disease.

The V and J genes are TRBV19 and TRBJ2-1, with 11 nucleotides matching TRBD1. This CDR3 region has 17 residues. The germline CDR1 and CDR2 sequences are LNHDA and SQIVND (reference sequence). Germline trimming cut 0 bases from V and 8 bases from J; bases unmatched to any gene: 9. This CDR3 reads CASSIDNPGTGGDEQFF. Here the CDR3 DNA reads TGTGCCAGTAGTATAGATAATCCCGGGACAGGGGGGGATGAGCAGTTCTTC.

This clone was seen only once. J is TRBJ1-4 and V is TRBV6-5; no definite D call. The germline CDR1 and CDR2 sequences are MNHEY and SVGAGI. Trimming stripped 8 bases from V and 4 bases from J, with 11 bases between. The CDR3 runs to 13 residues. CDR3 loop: CASGVGSNEKLFF. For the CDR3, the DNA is TGTGCCAGCGGGGTGGGGAGTAATGAAAAACTGTTTTTT.

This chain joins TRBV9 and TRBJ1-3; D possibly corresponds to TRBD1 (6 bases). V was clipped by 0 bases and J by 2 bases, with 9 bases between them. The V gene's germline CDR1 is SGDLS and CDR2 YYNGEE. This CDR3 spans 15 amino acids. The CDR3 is CASSVEGGTGNTIYF. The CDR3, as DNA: TGTGCCAGCAGCGTAGAAGGGGGTACTGGAAACACCATATATTTT.

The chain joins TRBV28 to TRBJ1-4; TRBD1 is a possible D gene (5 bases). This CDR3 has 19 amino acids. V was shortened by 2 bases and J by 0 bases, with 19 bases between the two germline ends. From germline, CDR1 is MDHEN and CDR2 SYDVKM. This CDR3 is CASSLDPGSAGPTNEKLFF. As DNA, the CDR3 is TGTGCCAGCAGTTTAGACCCCGGATCGGCAGGGCCAACTAATGAAAAACTGTTTTTT.

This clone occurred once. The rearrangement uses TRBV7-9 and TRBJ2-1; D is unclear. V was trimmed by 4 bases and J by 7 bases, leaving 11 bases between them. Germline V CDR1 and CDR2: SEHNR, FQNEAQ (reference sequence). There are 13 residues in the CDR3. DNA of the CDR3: TGTGCCAGCAGCTCGGTGGGCGCTAATGAGCAGTTCTTC. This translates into CASSSVGANEQFF.

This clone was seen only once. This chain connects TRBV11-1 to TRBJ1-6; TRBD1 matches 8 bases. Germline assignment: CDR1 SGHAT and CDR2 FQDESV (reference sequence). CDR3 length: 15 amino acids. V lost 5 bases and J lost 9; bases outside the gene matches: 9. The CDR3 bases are TGTGCCAGCAGCCCTGAGACAGGGGTGGGTTCACCCCTCCACTTT. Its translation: CASSPETGVGSPLHF.

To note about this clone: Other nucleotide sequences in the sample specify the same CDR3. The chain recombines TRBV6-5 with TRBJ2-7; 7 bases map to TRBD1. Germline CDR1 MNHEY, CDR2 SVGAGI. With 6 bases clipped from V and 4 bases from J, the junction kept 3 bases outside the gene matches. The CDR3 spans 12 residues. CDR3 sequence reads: CASSLDRYEQYF. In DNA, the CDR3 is TGTGCCAGCAGCCTGGACAGGTACGAGCAGTACTTC.

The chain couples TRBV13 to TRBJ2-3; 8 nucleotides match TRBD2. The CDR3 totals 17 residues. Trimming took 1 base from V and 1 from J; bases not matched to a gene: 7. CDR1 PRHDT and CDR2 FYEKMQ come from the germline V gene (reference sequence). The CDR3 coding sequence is TGTGCCAGCAGCTTAGCGGGGGGGCCCGTCGGCACAGATACGCAGTATTTT. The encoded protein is CASSLAGGPVGTDTQYF.

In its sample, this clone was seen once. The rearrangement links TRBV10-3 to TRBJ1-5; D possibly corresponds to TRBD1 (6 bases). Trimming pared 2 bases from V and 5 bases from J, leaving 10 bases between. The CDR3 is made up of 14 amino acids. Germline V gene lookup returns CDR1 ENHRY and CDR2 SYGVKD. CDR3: CAISEGGGDQPQHF. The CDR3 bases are TGTGCCATCAGTGAGGGGGGGGGCGATCAGCCCCAGCATTTT.

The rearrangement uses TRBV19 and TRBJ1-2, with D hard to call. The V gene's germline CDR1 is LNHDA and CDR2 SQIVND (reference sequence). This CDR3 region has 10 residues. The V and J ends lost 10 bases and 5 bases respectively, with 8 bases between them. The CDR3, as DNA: TGTGCCACCGGTTTTTATGGCTACACCTTC. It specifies CATGFYGYTF.

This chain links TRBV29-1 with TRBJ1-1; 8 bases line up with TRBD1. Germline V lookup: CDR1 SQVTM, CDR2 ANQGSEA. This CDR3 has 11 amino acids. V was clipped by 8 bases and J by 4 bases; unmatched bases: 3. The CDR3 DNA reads TGCAGCACAGGGGGTGGCACTGAAGCTTTCTTT. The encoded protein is CSTGGGTEAFF.

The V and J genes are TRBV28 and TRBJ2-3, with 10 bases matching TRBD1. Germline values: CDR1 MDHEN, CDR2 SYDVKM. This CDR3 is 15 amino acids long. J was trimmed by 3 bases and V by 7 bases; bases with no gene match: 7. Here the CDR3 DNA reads TGTGCCAGCAATACACCGGGACAGGGGACAGATACGCAGTATTTT. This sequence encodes CASNTPGQGTDTQYF.

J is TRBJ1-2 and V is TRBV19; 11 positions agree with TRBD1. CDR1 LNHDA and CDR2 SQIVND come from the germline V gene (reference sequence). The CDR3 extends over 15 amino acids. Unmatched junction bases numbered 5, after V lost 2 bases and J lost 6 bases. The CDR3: CASSIWTGGNHGYTF. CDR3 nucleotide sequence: TGTGCCAGTAGTATATGGACAGGGGGCAACCATGGCTACACCTTC.

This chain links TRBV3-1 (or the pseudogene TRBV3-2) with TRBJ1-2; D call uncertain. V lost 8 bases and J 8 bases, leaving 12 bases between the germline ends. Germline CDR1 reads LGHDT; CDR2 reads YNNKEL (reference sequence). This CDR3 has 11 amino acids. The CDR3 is CASASGRGYTF. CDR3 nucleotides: TGTGCCAGCGCCTCCGGGAGGGGCTACACCTTC.

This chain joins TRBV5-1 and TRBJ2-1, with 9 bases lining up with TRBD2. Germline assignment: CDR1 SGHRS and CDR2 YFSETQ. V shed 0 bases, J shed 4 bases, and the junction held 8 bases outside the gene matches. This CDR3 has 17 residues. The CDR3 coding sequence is TGCGCCAGCAGCTTGGCCGTTTTTAGCGGGGGTTACAATGAGCAGTTCTTC. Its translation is CASSLAVFSGGYNEQFF.

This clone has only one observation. The CDR3 reads CASSHTPSGANVLTF. Written as DNA, the CDR3 is TGTGCCAGCAGCCACACTCCCTCTGGGGCCAACGTCCTGACTTTC. The chain couples TRBV3-1 (or the pseudogene TRBV3-2) to TRBJ2-6, with D hard to call. With 3 bases removed from V and 0 bases from J, the gap between germline ends came to 6 bases. Looked up from germline, CDR1 is LGHDT and CDR2 is YNNKEL (reference sequence). The CDR3 sequence is 15 residues long.

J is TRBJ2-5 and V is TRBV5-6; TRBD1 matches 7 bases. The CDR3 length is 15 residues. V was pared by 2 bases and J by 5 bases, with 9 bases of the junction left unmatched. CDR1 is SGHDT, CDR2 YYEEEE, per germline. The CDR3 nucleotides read TGTGCCAGCAGCTTCGGGGACAGTTTGAGGGAGACCCAGTACTTC. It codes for CASSFGDSLRETQYF.

CDR3 loop: CASSGSNTEAFF. CDR3 sequence (DNA): TGTGCCAGCTCGGGGTCGAACACTGAAGCTTTCTTT. The V and J genes are TRBV12-3 or TRBV12-4 and TRBJ1-1; D is uncertain. Deletions cut 8 bases from V and 1 base from J, with 8 bases between. The CDR3 is made up of 12 amino acids.

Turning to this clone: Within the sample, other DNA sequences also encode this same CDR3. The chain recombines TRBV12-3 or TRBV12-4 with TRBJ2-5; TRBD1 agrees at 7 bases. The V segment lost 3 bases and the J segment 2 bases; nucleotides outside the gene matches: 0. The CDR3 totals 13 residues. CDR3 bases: TGTGCCAGCAGTTTGGGACAGCAAGAGACCCAGTACTTC. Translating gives CASSLGQQETQYF.

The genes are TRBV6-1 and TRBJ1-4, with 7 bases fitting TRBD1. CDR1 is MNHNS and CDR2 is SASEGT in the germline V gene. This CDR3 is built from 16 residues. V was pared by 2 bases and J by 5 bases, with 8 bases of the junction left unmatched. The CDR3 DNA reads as TGTGCCAGCAGTGAAAAGAGGCAGGGGGGCAATGAAAAACTGTTTTTT. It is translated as CASSEKRQGGNEKLFF.

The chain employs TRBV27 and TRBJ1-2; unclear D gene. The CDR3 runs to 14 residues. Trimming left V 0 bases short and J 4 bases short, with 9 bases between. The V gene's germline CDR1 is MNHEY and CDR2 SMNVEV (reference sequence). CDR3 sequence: CASSLSPRGYGYTF. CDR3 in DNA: TGTGCCAGCAGTTTATCACCGAGAGGCTATGGCTACACCTTC.

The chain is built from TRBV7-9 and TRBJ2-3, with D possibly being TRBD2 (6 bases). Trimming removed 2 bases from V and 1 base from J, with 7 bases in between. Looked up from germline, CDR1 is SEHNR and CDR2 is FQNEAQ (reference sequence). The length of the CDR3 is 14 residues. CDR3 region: CASSLLARTDTQYF. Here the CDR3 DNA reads TGTGCCAGCAGCTTACTAGCGCGCACAGATACGCAGTATTTT.

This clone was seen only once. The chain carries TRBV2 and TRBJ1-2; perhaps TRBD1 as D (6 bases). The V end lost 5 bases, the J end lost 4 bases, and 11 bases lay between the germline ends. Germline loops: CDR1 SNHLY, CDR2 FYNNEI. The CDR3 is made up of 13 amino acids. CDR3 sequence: CASSQGRAYGYTF. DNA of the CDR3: TGTGCCAGCAGTCAGGGGAGAGCCTATGGCTACACCTTC.

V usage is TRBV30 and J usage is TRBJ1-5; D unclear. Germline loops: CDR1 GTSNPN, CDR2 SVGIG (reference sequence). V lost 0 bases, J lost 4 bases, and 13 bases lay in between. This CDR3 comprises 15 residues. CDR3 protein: CAWSVEGNSNQPQHF. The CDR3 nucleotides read TGTGCCTGGAGTGTCGAGGGAAATAGTAATCAGCCCCAGCATTTT.

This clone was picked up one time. The CDR3: CASSRGQGPPTNEKLFF. Written as DNA, the CDR3 is TGTGCCAGTAGTCGAGGACAGGGACCCCCAACTAATGAAAAACTGTTTTTT. The V call is TRBV19, the J call TRBJ1-4; 8 bases map to TRBD1. After removal of 5 bases from V and 0 bases from J, the junction contained 8 bases not matched to a gene. CDR1 and CDR2 from the germline V gene are LNHDA and SQIVND (reference sequence). The CDR3 has 17 residues.

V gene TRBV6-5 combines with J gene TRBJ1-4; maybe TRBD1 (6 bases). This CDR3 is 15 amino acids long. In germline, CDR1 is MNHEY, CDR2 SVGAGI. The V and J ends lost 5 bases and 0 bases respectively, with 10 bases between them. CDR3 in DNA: TGTGCCAGCAGTAAACAGGGCACAACTAATGAAAAACTGTTTTTT. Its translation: CASSKQGTTNEKLFF.

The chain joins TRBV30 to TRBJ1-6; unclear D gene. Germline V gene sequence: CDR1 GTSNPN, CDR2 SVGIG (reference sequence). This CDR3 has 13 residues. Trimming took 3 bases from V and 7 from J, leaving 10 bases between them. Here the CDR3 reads CAWRTLGNSPLHF. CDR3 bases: TGTGCCTGGAGGACACTTGGAAATTCACCCCTCCACTTT. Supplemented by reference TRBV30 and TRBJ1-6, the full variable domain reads SQTIHQWPATLVQPVGSPLSLECTVEGTSNPNLYWYRQAAGRGLQLLFYSVGIGQISSEVPQNLSASRPQDRQFILSSKKLLLSDSGFYLCAWRTLGNSPLHFGNGTRLTVT.